This T cell receptor beta chain was obtained from a study of T-cell memory formation after mild COVID-19. Findings and limits, study-wide: Contracting clones from day 15 to 85 showed balanced CD4/CD8; later expanders favored CD4+.

This clonotype was counted a few times. The antigen remains unidentified. TCRdb used MiXCR to reprocess the 5' RACE reads, holding one entry per CDR3 protein. The sample records hundreds of thousands of distinct CDR3 sequences, about 20% being singletons. Trimming pared 7 bases from V and 4 bases from J, leaving 13 bases between. This CDR3 region has 13 residues. Germline V gene sequence: CDR1 SQVTM, CDR2 ANQGSEA. This chain joins TRBV29-1 and TRBJ1-4, with D hard to call. Material for sequencing was PBMCs or a T cell subset sorted from them (not recorded which). The origin of this receptor is an adult woman who had mild COVID-19 (a few samples of this study predate the infection). Cell type and time point are not known. CDR3 loop: CSGAMVLNEKLFF. The CDR3 DNA follows: TGCAGCGGGGCTATGGTCCTTAATGAAAAACTGTTTTTT.